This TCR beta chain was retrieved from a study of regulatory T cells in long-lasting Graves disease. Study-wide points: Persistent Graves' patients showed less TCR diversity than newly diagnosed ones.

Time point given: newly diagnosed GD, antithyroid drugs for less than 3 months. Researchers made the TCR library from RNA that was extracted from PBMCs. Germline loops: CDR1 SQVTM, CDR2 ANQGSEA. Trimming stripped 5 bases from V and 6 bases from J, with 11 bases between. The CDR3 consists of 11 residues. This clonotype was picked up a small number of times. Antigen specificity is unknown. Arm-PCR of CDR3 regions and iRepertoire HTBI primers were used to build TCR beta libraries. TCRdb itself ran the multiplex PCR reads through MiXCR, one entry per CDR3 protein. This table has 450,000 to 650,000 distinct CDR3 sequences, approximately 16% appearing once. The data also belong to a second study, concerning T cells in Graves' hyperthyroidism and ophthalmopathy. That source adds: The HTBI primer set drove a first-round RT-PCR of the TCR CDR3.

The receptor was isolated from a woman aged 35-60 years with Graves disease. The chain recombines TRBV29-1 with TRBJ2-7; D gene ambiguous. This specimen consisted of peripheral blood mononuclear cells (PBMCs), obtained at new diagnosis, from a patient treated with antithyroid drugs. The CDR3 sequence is CSVQREGEQYF. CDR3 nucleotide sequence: TGCAGCGTTCAAAGGGAAGGCGAGCAGTACTTC.